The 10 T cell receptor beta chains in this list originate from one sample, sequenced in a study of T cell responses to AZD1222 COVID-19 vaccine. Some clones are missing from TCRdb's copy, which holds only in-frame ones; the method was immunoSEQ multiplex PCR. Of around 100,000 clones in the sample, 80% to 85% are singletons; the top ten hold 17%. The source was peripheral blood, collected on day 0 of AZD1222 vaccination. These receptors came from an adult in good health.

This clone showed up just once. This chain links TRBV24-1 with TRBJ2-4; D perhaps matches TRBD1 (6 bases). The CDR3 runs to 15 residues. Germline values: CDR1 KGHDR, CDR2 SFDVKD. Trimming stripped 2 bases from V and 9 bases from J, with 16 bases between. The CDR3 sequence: CATSDSYGQSSIQYF. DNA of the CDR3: TGTGCCACCAGTGATTCCTACGGACAGTCCAGCATTCAGTACTTC.

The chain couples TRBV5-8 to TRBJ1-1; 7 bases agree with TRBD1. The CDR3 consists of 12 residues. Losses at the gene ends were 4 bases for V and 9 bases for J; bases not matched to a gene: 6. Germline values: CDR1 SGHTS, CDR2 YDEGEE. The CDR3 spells CASSPNRGKAFF. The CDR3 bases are TGTGCCAGCAGCCCAAACAGGGGCAAAGCTTTCTTT.

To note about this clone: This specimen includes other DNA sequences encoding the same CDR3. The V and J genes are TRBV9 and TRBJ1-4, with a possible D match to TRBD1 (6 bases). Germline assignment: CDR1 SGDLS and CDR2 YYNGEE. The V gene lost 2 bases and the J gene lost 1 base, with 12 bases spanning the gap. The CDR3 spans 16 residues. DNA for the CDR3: TGTGCCAGCAGCGTGGGGGGGCGAGGAACTAATGAAAAACTGTTTTTT. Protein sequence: CASSVGGRGTNEKLFF.

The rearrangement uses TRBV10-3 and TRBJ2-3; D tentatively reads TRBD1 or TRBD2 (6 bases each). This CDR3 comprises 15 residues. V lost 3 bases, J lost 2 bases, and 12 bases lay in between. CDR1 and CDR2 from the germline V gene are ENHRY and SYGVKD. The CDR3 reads CAISERGAPTDTQYF. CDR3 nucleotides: TGTGCCATCAGTGAAAGGGGGGCTCCCACAGATACGCAGTATTTT.

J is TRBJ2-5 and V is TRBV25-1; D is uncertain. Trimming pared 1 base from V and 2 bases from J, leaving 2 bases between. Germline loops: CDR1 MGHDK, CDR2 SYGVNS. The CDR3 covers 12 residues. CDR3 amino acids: CASSEWQETQYF. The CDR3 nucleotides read TGTGCCAGCAGTGAATGGCAAGAGACCCAGTACTTC.

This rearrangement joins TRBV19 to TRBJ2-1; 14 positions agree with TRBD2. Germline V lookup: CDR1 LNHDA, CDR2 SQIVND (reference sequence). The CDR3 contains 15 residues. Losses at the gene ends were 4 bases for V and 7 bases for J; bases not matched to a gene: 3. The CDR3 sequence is CASSTGTSGSNEQFF. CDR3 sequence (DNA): TGTGCCAGTAGTACGGGGACTAGCGGGAGTAATGAGCAGTTCTTC. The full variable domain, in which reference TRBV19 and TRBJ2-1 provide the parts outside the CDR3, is DGGITQSPKYLFRKEGQNVTLSCEQNLNHDAMYWYRQDPGQGLRLIYYSQIVNDFQKGDIAEGYSVSREKKESFPLTVTSAQKNPTAFYLCASSTGTSGSNEQFFGPGTRLTVL.

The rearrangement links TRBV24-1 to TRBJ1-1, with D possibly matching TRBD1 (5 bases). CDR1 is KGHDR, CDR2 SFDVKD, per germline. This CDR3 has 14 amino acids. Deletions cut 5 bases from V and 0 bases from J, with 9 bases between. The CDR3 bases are TGTGCCACCAGTGCCGGGGGATTGAACACTGAAGCTTTCTTT. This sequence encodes CATSAGGLNTEAFF.

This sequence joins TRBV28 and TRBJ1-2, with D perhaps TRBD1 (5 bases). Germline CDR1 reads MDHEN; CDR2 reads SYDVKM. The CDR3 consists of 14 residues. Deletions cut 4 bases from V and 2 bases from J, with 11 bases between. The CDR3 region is CASSSGPQNYGYTF. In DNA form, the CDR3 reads TGTGCCAGCAGTTCAGGGCCACAGAACTATGGCTACACCTTC.

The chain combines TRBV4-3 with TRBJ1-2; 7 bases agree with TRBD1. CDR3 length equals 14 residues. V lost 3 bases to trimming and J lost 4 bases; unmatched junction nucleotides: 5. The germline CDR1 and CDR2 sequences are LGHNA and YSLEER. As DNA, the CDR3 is TGCGCCAGCAGCCAGGAACAGGGGTTCTATGGCTACACCTTC. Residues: CASSQEQGFYGYTF.

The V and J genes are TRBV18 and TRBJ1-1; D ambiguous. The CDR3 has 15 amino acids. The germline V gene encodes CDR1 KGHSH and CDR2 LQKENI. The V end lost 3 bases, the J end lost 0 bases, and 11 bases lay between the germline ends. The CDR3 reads CASSPRPEVNTEAFF. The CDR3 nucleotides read TGTGCCAGCTCACCTCGTCCCGAAGTGAACACTGAAGCTTTCTTT.